Here is one T cell receptor beta chain with its context. In the original workflow: Researchers report that nucleated cell counts were estimated from reference gene primer amplification. Repertoires were generated with immunoSEQ multiplex PCR, while TCRdb's copy carries only in-frame clones and drops some. V and J calls plus clone size are reproduced from that table; the DNA served to infer D and trimming. The sample holds some 70,000 clones, 80% to 90% seen once. The sample is drawn from a study of blood T cell repertoires in COVID-19. Turning to the study itself: COVID-19 samples from acute and convalescent phases originated in the United States, Italy and Spain. T cells, B-cell-depleted T cells, or PBMCs provided the cDNA or gDNA that served as material.

Germline CDR1 KGHDR, CDR2 SFDVKD. The V end lost 6 bases, the J end lost 2 bases, and 12 bases lay between the germline ends. This CDR3 has 14 amino acids. The clonotype comes from a man aged 50 to 59 with active COVID-19. The specimen sequenced was peripheral blood. The rearrangement uses TRBV24-1 and TRBJ2-5, with a tentative D call TRBD1 (6 bases). The CDR3 sequence is CATSSTGTQETQYF. The CDR3, as DNA: TGTGCCACCAGTAGTACAGGGACACAAGAGACCCAGTACTTC.